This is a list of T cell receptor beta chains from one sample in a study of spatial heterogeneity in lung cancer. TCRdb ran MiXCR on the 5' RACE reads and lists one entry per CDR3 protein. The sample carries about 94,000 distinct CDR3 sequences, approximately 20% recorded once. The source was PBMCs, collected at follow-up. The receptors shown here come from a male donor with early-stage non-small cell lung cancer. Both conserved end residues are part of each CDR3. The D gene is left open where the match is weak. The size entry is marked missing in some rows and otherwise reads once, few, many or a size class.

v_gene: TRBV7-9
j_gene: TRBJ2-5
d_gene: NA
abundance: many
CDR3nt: TGTGCCAGCAGCTTGGGACTTACCCAAGAGACCCAGTACTTC
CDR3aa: CASSLGLTQETQYF

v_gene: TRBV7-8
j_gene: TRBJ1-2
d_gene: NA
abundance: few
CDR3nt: TGTGCCAGCAGCTTAGACGGCTATGGCTACACCTTC
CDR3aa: CASSLDGYGYTF

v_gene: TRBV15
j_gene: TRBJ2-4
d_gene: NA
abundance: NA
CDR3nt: TGTGCCACCAGCAGAGAAGGGACCAAAAACATTCAGTACTTC
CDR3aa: CATSREGTKNIQYF

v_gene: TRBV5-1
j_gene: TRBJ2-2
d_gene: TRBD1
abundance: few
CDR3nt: TGCGCCAGCTTAGAGGGGGCTTATGAAACCGGGGAGCTGTTTTTT
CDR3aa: CASLEGAYETGELFF

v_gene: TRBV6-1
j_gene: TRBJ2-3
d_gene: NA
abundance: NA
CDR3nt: TGTGCCAGCAGAGAGTTTGGTGGCACAGATACGCAGTATTTT
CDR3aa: CASREFGGTDTQYF

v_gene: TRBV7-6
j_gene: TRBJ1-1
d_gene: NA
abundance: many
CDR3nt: TGTGCCAGCAGCTATTTGAACACTGAAGCTTTCTTT
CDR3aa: CASSYLNTEAFF

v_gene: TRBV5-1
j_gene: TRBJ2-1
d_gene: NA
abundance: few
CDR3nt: TGCGCCAGCACCACGGGGTCACCTTCCTACAATGAGCAGTTCTTC
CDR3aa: CASTTGSPSYNEQFF

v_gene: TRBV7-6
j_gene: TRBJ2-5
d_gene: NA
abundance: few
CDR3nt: TGTGCCAGCAGCTTAGTCTACCAGGAACAAGAGACCCAGTACTTC
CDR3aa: CASSLVYQEQETQYF

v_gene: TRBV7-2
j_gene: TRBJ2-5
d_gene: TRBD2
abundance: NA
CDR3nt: TGTGCCAGCAGCAGAGACCCTAGCGGAGAGACCCAGTACTTC
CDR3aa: CASSRDPSGETQYF

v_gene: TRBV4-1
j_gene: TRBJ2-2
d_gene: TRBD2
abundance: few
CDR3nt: TGCGCCAGCAGCCATCCCGTTGGGGGTAGCGGGAGGGCCAGCGGGGAGCTGTTTTTT
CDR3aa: CASSHPVGGSGRASGELFF

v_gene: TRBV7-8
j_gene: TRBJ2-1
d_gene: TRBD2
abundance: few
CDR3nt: TGTGCCAGCAGCCCACGACTTAGCGGGGGAGGGGGCGATGAGCAGTTCTTC
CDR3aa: CASSPRLSGGGGDEQFF

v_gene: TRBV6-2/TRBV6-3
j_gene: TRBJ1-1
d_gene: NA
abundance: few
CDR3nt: TGTGCCAGCAGTTACGGACCTACCGGGACTGAAGCTTTCTTT
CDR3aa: CASSYGPTGTEAFF

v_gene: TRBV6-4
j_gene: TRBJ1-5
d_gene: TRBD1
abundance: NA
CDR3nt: TGTGCCAGCAGTGACCGGACAGGGCGTAGTCAGCCCCAGCATTTT
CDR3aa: CASSDRTGRSQPQHF

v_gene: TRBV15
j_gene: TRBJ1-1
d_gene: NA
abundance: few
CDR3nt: TGTGCCACCAGCAGAGACCTGGGGGGAACCGAAGCTTTCTTT
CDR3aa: CATSRDLGGTEAFF

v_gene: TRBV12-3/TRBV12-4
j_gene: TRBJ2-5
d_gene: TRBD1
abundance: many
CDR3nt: TGTGCCAGCAGTCCCAAGACAGGGGGATTCGAGACCCAGTACTTC
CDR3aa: CASSPKTGGFETQYF

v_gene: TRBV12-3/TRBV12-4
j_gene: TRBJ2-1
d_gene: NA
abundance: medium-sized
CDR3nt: TGTGCCAGCAGTCTCGATCGGGAGTCTGAGCAGTTCTTC
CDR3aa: CASSLDRESEQFF

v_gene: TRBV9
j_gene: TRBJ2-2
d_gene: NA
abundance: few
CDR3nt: TGTGCCAGCAGCGTAGGGTTCGACAGGAACACCGGGGAGCTGTTTTTT
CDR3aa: CASSVGFDRNTGELFF

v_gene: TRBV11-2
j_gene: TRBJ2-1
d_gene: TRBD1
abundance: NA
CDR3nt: TGTGCCAGCAGCACCTACAGGGGAATCTCCTACAATGAGCAGTTCTTC
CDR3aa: CASSTYRGISYNEQFF

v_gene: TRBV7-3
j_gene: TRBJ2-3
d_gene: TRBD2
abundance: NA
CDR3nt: TGTGCCAGCAGCCGCGGGGGAGAAGATACGCAGTATTTT
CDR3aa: CASSRGGEDTQYF

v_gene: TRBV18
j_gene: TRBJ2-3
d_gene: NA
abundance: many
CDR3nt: TGTGCCAGCTCACCTCCCAAGGGGACAGATACGCAGTATTTT
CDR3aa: CASSPPKGTDTQYF

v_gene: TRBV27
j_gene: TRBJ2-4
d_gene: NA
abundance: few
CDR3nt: TGTGCCAGCAGTTCCCCCTCTGGAGCCAAAAACATTCAGTACTTC
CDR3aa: CASSSPSGAKNIQYF

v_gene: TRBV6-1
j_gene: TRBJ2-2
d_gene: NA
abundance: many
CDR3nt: TGTGCCAGCAGTGAAAGGCCGAGGACCGGGGAGCTGTTTTTT
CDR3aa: CASSERPRTGELFF

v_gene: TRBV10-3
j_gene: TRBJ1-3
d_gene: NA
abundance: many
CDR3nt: TGTGCCATCAGGGATTCGGCTGGAAACACCATATATTTT
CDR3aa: CAIRDSAGNTIYF

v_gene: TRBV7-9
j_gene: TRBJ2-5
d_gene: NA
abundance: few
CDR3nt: TGTGCCAGCAGCTTGGGCGGTCAAGAGACCCAGTACTTC
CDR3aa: CASSLGGQETQYF

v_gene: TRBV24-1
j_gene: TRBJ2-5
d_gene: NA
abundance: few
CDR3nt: TGTGCCACCAGTGATCTTGGACCCCGGGGGCAGACCCAGTACTTC
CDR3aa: CATSDLGPRGQTQYF